This T cell receptor beta chain was recovered during a study of blood T cell repertoires in COVID-19. Method: immunoSEQ multiplex PCR; TCRdb's copy keeps in-frame clones and lacks some. The sample contains about 260,000 clones, approximately 90% of which appear only once. Germline V CDR1 and CDR2: SEHNR, FQNEAQ (reference sequence). This CDR3 spans 17 amino acids. Deletions cut 4 bases from V and 6 bases from J, with 24 bases between. The V and J genes are TRBV7-9 and TRBJ1-1, with D possibly matching TRBD1 (6 bases). The source material was peripheral blood. The receptor's source is a man between 60 and 75 years old who had recovered from COVID-19. Here the CDR3 DNA reads TGTGCCAGCAGCTCCTTAATTGGAAAGACAGGTCCCCCTGAAGCTTTCTTT. Its translation: CASSSLIGKTGPPEAFF.